This passage covers 25 T cell receptor beta chains from one sample sequenced in a study of T cells in Graves' hyperthyroidism and ophthalmopathy (dated by TCRdb to between 2018 and 2020). Library preparation was by multiplex PCR. The data were produced on an Illumina HiSeq 2000. The TCR beta CDR3 regions were amplified from the RNA transcripts. The TCR CDR3 was subjected to a first round of RT-PCR using the HTBI primer set and the Qiagen OneStep RT-PCR kit. In-frame beta chains were kept once TCRdb had trimmed the public reads at Q25 with fastp and called clones with MiXCR. For every CDR3 protein sequence, its rows merge into one entry that carries the most common genes and DNA. The sample profile shows around 430,000 distinct CDR3 sequences; 15% of them were found once. Together, the top ten hold 30% to 35% of the sample. Source material: blood. The receptors were gathered from a woman in her 30s with Graves' hyperthyroidism.

This clonotype was seen ten or more times. The chain employs TRBV28 and TRBJ2-1; 7 nucleotides agree with TRBD2. With 4 bases clipped from V and 6 bases from J, the junction kept 6 bases outside the gene matches. Germline V gives CDR1 MDHEN, CDR2 SYDVKM. CDR3 size: 14 residues. The CDR3 nucleotides are TGTGCCAGCAGTTCCCCCGGGACTATCAATGAGCAGTTCTTC. This codes for CASSSPGTINEQFF.

This clonotype occurred many times. V usage is TRBV20-1 and J usage is TRBJ2-7, with 7 nucleotides matching TRBD1. Unmatched junction bases numbered 4, after V lost 6 bases and J lost 5 bases. Germline V CDR1 and CDR2: DFQATT, SNEGSKA (reference sequence). CDR3 size: 11 residues. The DNA of the CDR3 is TGCAGTGCACCGGACAGGAACGAGCAGTACTTC. Protein sequence: CSAPDRNEQYF.

This clonotype was picked up one time. The chain couples TRBV10-2 to TRBJ1-5, with a tentative D call TRBD1 (5 bases). V lost 8 bases to trimming and J lost 0 bases, with 14 bases between them. CDR3 size: 15 residues. Germline values: CDR1 WSHSY, CDR2 SAAADI. CDR3 protein: CASGWGGNSNQPQHF. The CDR3 DNA sequence: TGCGCCAGCGGGTGGGGGGGAAATAGCAATCAGCCCCAGCATTTT.

The chain carries TRBV20-1 and TRBJ1-4; TRBD1 matches 11 bases. The trim removed 5 bases at V and 6 bases at J, leaving 5 bases unmatched. CDR3 length: 14 residues. Germline V gene data show CDR1 as DFQATT and CDR2 as SNEGSKA (reference sequence). This CDR3 is CSAPDRGRDEKLFF. Written as DNA, the CDR3 is TGCAGTGCTCCGGACAGGGGGCGGGATGAAAAACTGTTTTTT.

The sample holds many counts of this clonotype. The rearrangement links TRBV6-1 to TRBJ1-5; TRBD1 matches 8 bases. Trimming at V came to 11 bases and at J to 2 bases, leaving 14 bases not matched to a gene. The CDR3 has 16 residues. CDR1 and CDR2 from the germline V gene are MNHNS and SASEGT. The CDR3 region is CAGGYLGTGRNQPQHF. The DNA for the CDR3 is TGTGCCGGAGGATACCTGGGGACAGGCCGCAATCAGCCCCAGCATTTT.

There are many counts of this clonotype. This chain connects TRBV11-3 to TRBJ2-5, with 10 bases that match TRBD2. CDR1 and CDR2 (germline): SGHNT, YENEEA. After removal of 3 bases from V and 3 bases from J, the junction contained 10 bases not matched to a gene. This CDR3 has 17 residues. This chain's CDR3 is CASSLGATSGPEETQYF. In DNA, the CDR3 is TGTGCCAGCAGCTTGGGGGCGACTAGCGGGCCTGAAGAGACCCAGTACTTC.

The chain uses TRBV24-1 and TRBJ2-1, with 9 bases aligning to TRBD1. The V segment lost 6 bases and the J segment 8 bases; nucleotides outside the gene matches: 7. CDR3 length: 14 amino acids. The germline CDR1 and CDR2 sequences are KGHDR and SFDVKD. CDR3 residues: CATSPGQGMDEQFF. In DNA form, the CDR3 reads TGTGCCACCAGTCCGGGACAGGGAATGGATGAGCAGTTCTTC.

A word on this clonotype: This sequence may be a read error, since a much larger clone differs from it by one base. The DNA of the CDR3 is TGTACCAGCAGTTACCGTCCCCTTGGGGTGGGTTCCTACAATGAGCAGTTCTTC. Amino acids: CTSSYRPLGVGSYNEQFF. This chain uses TRBV6-9 with TRBJ2-1; D remains unclear. The CDR3 length is 18 residues. Germline-derived CDR1 and CDR2 are MNHGY and SVAAGI.

The sample holds many counts of this clonotype. The V and J genes are TRBV2 and TRBJ2-7; 8 nucleotides agree with TRBD2. V dropped 4 bases and J dropped 0; count of bases not matched to a gene: 2. This CDR3 is built from 14 residues. Germline V gene lookup returns CDR1 SNHLY and CDR2 FYNNEI. CDR3: CASSVAGLSYEQYF. CDR3 sequence (DNA): TGTGCCAGCAGTGTAGCGGGACTCTCCTACGAGCAGTACTTC. Looking up the rest from reference TRBV2 and TRBJ2-7 gives the full variable domain: EPEVTQTPSHQVTQMGQEVILRCVPISNHLYFYWYRQILGQKVEFLVSFYNNEISEKSEIFDDQFSVERPDGSNFTLKIRSTKLEDSAMYFCASSVAGLSYEQYFGPGTRLTVT.

As concerns this clonotype: This may be a read error, as it is one base from a much larger clone. The J gene is TRBJ2-5, the V gene TRBV6-2 or TRBV6-3, with D hard to call. The CDR3 is 13 amino acids. The V end was cut by 9 bases, the J end by 4 bases, with 15 bases between. The germline V gene encodes CDR1 MNHEY and CDR2 SVGEGT. CDR3: CASRAANRETQYF. CDR3 DNA: TGTGCCAGTAGGGCGGCGAACCGAGAGACCCAGTACTTC.

Ten or more counts support this clonotype. V usage is TRBV6-1 and J usage is TRBJ1-4; no reliable D call. The CDR3 is 10 amino acids. Deletions cut 6 bases from V and 7 bases from J, with 3 bases between. CDR1 and CDR2 (germline): MNHNS, SASEGT. CDR3 nucleotide sequence: TGTGCCAGCAGAGGTGAAAAACTGTTTTTT. Its translation: CASRGEKLFF.

This clonotype occurred many times. V and J are TRBV3-1 and TRBJ2-7; 9 bases line up with TRBD1. Germline V gives CDR1 LGHDT, CDR2 YNNKEL (reference sequence). CDR3 length: 13 residues. The junction had 3 bases not matched to a gene; V was cut back by 4 bases and J by 5 bases. This chain's CDR3 is CASSRTGVNEQYF. The CDR3 region has the DNA TGTGCCAGCAGCCGGACAGGGGTCAACGAGCAGTACTTC.

This clonotype was seen a handful of times. The chain is built from TRBV28 and TRBJ2-4, with 8 nucleotides matching TRBD2. Trimming removed 1 base from V and 0 bases from J; junction bases left unmatched: 8. In germline, CDR1 is MDHEN, CDR2 SYDVKM. The CDR3 is 18 residues long. The CDR3 protein is CASSLLASGPLAKNIQYF. The CDR3 DNA follows: TGTGCCAGCAGTTTATTGGCTAGCGGGCCACTAGCCAAAAACATTCAGTACTTC.

In this sample, this clonotype turned up a few times. The rearrangement links TRBV20-1 to TRBJ1-4; no reliable D call. Germline V CDR1 and CDR2: DFQATT, SNEGSKA (reference sequence). Trimming cost V 4 bases and J 7 bases, with 7 bases left between them. The CDR3 is 11 residues long. CDR3 region: CSAITGEKLFF. Written as DNA, the CDR3 is TGCAGTGCTATTACCGGTGAAAAACTGTTTTTT.

The sample holds many counts of this clonotype. J is TRBJ1-4 and V is TRBV6-1; possibly TRBD1 for D (5 bases). The length of the CDR3 is 13 residues. In germline, CDR1 is MNHNS, CDR2 SASEGT. V dropped 6 bases and J dropped 7 bases, with 12 bases sitting between them. The CDR3 sequence is CASSQGGAEKLFF. The CDR3 region has the DNA TGTGCCAGCAGCCAGGGTGGGGCTGAAAAACTGTTTTTT.

The genes are TRBV7-9 and TRBJ2-5, with 12 bases aligning to TRBD2. The CDR3 is 18 amino acids. After removal of 1 base from V and 2 bases from J, the junction contained 8 bases not matched to a gene. The V gene's germline CDR1 is SEHNR and CDR2 FQNEAQ (reference sequence). The CDR3 here is CASSLGLAGARYQETQYF. The CDR3 DNA reads TGTGCCAGCAGCTTAGGACTAGCGGGAGCACGATATCAAGAGACCCAGTACTTC.

In its sample, this clonotype was seen many times. The chain links TRBV20-1 to TRBJ1-1, with 9 bases matching TRBD1. Germline trimming cut 1 base from V and 4 bases from J; bases unmatched to any gene: 7. CDR1 and CDR2 (germline): DFQATT, SNEGSKA (reference sequence). This CDR3 comprises 15 residues. This CDR3 reads CSARVDRGGGTEAFF. In DNA, the CDR3 is TGCAGTGCTAGAGTGGACAGGGGAGGCGGCACTGAAGCTTTCTTT.

This clonotype has ten or more counts. J is TRBJ2-7 and V is TRBV7-9; 7 nucleotides align to TRBD1. The V and J ends lost 5 bases and 2 bases, in that order; junction bases with no gene match: 3. Germline CDR1 is SEHNR and CDR2 is FQNEAQ (reference sequence). This CDR3 region has 13 residues. Here the CDR3 reads CASSAQGAYEQYF. The CDR3 DNA sequence: TGTGCCAGCAGCGCCCAGGGGGCCTACGAGCAGTACTTC.

The V and J genes are TRBV7-9 and TRBJ2-2; D not resolved. The CDR3 contains 14 residues. Trimming pared 11 bases from V and 1 base from J, leaving 14 bases between. The germline V gene has CDR1 SEHNR and CDR2 FQNEAQ (reference sequence). The CDR3 loop reads CAGNQHRNTGELFF. In DNA, the CDR3 is TGTGCCGGAAACCAACATAGGAACACCGGGGAGCTGTTTTTT.

This clonotype was counted many times. This chain connects TRBV5-1 to TRBJ2-2; 8 positions agree with TRBD1. J was trimmed by 2 bases and V by 2 bases; bases with no gene match: 5. CDR1 is SGHRS, CDR2 YFSETQ, per germline. The CDR3 consists of 16 residues. CDR3 region: CASSLTGGANTGELFF. The CDR3 nucleotides are TGCGCCAGCAGCTTAACAGGGGGAGCTAACACCGGGGAGCTGTTTTTT.

The chain couples TRBV5-4 to TRBJ1-2; TRBD1 aligns across 9 bases. V shed 3 bases and J 4 bases; nucleotides not matched to a gene: 4. The germline V gene has CDR1 SGHNT and CDR2 YYREEE (reference sequence). CDR3 length: 14 residues. CDR3 DNA: TGTGCCAGCAGCTGGGGACAGGGTACCTATGGCTACACCTTC. It codes for CASSWGQGTYGYTF.

This clonotype was detected ten times or more. V gene TRBV18 combines with J gene TRBJ2-7; D ambiguous. From germline, CDR1 is KGHSH and CDR2 LQKENI. The V end was cut by 1 base, the J end by 2 bases, with 12 bases between. The CDR3 runs to 15 residues. The CDR3 coding sequence is TGTGCCAGCTCACCACGGACCCAGCCAACCTACGAGCAGTACTTC. Translated, it gives CASSPRTQPTYEQYF. The variable domain in full, completed from reference TRBV18 and TRBJ2-7, reads NAGVMQNPRHLVRRRGQEARLRCSPMKGHSHVYWYRQLPEEGLKFMVYLQKENIIDESGMPKERFSAEFPKEGPSILRIQQVVRGDSAAYFCASSPRTQPTYEQYFGPGTRLTVT.

The CDR3 coding sequence is TGTGCCAGCAGTTTCAACGGATTCACAGATACGCAGTATTTT. Its protein is CASSFNGFTDTQYF. The rearrangement uses TRBV27 and TRBJ2-3; no firm D call. Looked up from germline, CDR1 is MNHEY and CDR2 is SMNVEV (reference sequence). The CDR3 runs to 14 residues. Trimming stripped 3 bases from V and 2 bases from J, with 9 bases between.

This clonotype was counted at least ten times. The gene calls are TRBV2 and TRBJ2-1, with TRBD2 matching over 11 bases. The V segment lost 5 bases and the J segment 15 bases; nucleotides outside the gene matches: 3. Germline CDR1 SNHLY, CDR2 FYNNEI. The length of the CDR3 is 11 residues. As DNA, the CDR3 is TGTGCCAGCAGTCCGGGACTAGCGGCGTTCTTC. This encodes CASSPGLAAFF.

This clonotype was recorded at least ten times. The gene calls are TRBV13 and TRBJ2-7, with D perhaps matching TRBD2 (5 bases). The CDR3 runs 12 residues. The V end was cut by 4 bases, the J end by 7 bases, with 11 bases between. Germline values: CDR1 PRHDT, CDR2 FYEKMQ (reference sequence). CDR3 amino acids: CASSSLSGEQYF. Here the CDR3 DNA reads TGTGCCAGCAGCTCTTTATCGGGGGAGCAGTACTTC.